The rows below give T cell receptor beta chains drawn from one sample of a study of blood T cell repertoires in COVID-19. Assay: immunoSEQ multiplex PCR; the TCRdb copy retains only in-frame clones and omits some. Here the sample spans over 350,000 clones, around nine tenths being singletons. The sample taken for sequencing was PBMCs or T cells enriched from blood (not recorded which). These receptors originate from a woman between 50 and 59 years old who had recovered from COVID-19. CDR3s leave out the opening cysteine and the closing phenylalanine or tryptophan. Only some rows state a clone size, as once, few, many or a class for expanded clones.

TRBV15 | NA | ATSRDPGVSPGNTIY
TRBV3-1/TRBV3-2 | NA | ASSQTATGGANVLT
TRBV27 | NA | ASSTGSGRFANVLT
TRBV7-2 | NA | ASSSPRGRSNQPQH
TRBV5-1 | few | ASSDGTVYNEQF
TRBV6-5 | few | ASRNPTLDIQY
TRBV7-5 | NA | ASPWTENTEAF
TRBV7-6 | NA | ASSSRGLGPSKDSPLH
TRBV7-2 | NA | ASSPSYNSPLH
TRBV6-5 | NA | ASSRGTSKVEQF
TRBV11-2 | NA | ATRLVTSSYEQY
TRBV6-5 | NA | ASSSDSIGPQH
TRBV19 | NA | ASDTGTGTYGELF
TRBV27 | NA | ASTRQGLLGLYGYT
TRBV28 | NA | ASSLPGQGSNQPQH
TRBV11-1 | NA | ASSPRLAGGLNEQF
TRBV7-9 | NA | ASSLPGQMFYGYT
TRBV10-2 | NA | ASSPSNNEQF
TRBV5-4 | NA | ASSTQGSPIEKLF
TRBV19 | few | ASSIQGQNSIGYT
TRBV6-2/TRBV6-3 | NA | ASSYSENQPQH
TRBV19 | many | ASSPQGFYGYT
TRBV5-1 | NA | ASSFWGGEGETQY
TRBV6-5 | NA | ASSYGLAGGYDTQY
TRBV27 | NA | ASSPLWDRGFTGELF
TRBV2 | NA | ASSEPGTGFSYGYT
TRBV3-1/TRBV3-2 | NA | ASSHSGQGNTEAF
TRBV2 | NA | ATKSRDRISNEKLF
TRBV18 | NA | ASSPTTGVTGELF
TRBV12-3/TRBV12-4 | once | ASLGPMRFSYT
TRBV2 | NA | ASSERYEQF
TRBV5-5 | NA | ASSFYRGEYEQY
TRBV5-1 | NA | ASSPVVGRSTYEQY
TRBV4-2 | NA | ASSQDQTGGWGYT
TRBV5-6 | few | ASSLGQPNQPQH
TRBV6-2/TRBV6-3 | NA | ASTPGFENEQF